This T cell receptor (beta chain) was sequenced during a study of blood T cell repertoires in COVID-19. The CDR3 is 13 amino acids. With 0 bases removed from V and 8 bases from J, the gap between germline ends came to 10 bases. Germline V lookup: CDR1 MNHEY, CDR2 SVGAGI. Some clones are missing from TCRdb's copy, which holds only in-frame ones; the method was immunoSEQ multiplex PCR. This table holds approximately 290,000 clones, about 85% found once. The sequencing sample was made of peripheral blood. This sequence was found in a human donor with COVID-19, enrolled during active disease. The donor label of this sample is uncertain. The chain carries TRBV6-5 and TRBJ1-2; TRBD1 is a possible D gene (5 bases). This CDR3 reads CASSYSRGRGYTF. The CDR3 nucleotides are TGTGCCAGCAGTTACTCAAGGGGCAGGGGCTACACCTTC.